Listed below are T cell receptor beta chains from one sample, sequenced in a study of OX40 agonist ivuxolimab in advanced cancers. The method was immunoSEQ multiplex PCR; TCRdb's version includes in-frame clones alone and lacks a portion of them. This sample has roughly 22,000 clones, with 70% to 90% found just once. The starting material was CD4+ or CD8+ T cells sorted from blood, obtained in a trial of the OX40 agonist ivuxolimab. Receptors were obtained from an adult with an advanced solid tumor such as melanoma, head and neck, liver or kidney cancer. The CDR3 runs from the conserved cysteine through the conserved F or W. D genes are given only for firm matches. Part of the rows lack a size; the others show once, few, many or a class for expanded clones.

J gene: TRBJ2-1
clone size: NA
V gene: TRBV6-5
D gene: NA
CDR3 protein: CASSYDSYEQFF
CDR3 DNA: TGTGCCAGCAGTTACGATAGCTATGAGCAGTTCTTC

J gene: TRBJ2-2
clone size: NA
V gene: TRBV9
D gene: TRBD2
CDR3 protein: CASSQGTSGLTGELFF
CDR3 DNA: TGTGCCAGCAGCCAGGGGACTAGCGGACTCACCGGGGAGCTGTTTTTT

J gene: TRBJ2-7
clone size: NA
V gene: TRBV5-6
D gene: NA
CDR3 protein: CASNNLIELSYEQYF
CDR3 DNA: TGCGCCAGCAACAACCTTATTGAGCTCTCCTACGAGCAGTACTTC

J gene: TRBJ1-1
clone size: few
V gene: TRBV6-6
D gene: NA
CDR3 protein: CASGENTEAFF
CDR3 DNA: TGTGCCTCCGGTGAGAACACTGAAGCTTTCTTT

J gene: TRBJ1-5
clone size: once
V gene: TRBV5-3
D gene: NA
CDR3 protein: CARSTDSTNQPQHF
CDR3 DNA: TGTGCCAGAAGCACGGACAGCACTAATCAGCCCCAGCATTTT

J gene: TRBJ2-3
clone size: NA
V gene: TRBV10-2
D gene: NA
CDR3 protein: CASGPAVSTDTQYF
CDR3 DNA: TGCGCCAGCGGCCCAGCAGTGAGCACAGATACGCAGTATTTT

J gene: TRBJ2-7
clone size: NA
V gene: TRBV7-6
D gene: TRBD2
CDR3 protein: CASSSPGLAGGPAEQYF
CDR3 DNA: TGTGCCAGCAGCTCACCGGGACTAGCGGGAGGGCCGGCCGAGCAGTACTTC

J gene: TRBJ2-1
clone size: NA
V gene: TRBV18
D gene: NA
CDR3 protein: CASSPPGGRIALGLSYNEQFF
CDR3 DNA: TGTGCCAGCTCACCACCGGGGGGTCGAATAGCTTTGGGTCTCTCCTACAATGAGCAGTTCTTC

J gene: TRBJ2-2
clone size: NA
V gene: TRBV28
D gene: NA
CDR3 protein: CASKLLPWGIGELFF
CDR3 DNA: TGTGCCAGCAAGCTCCTCCCCTGGGGGATCGGGGAGCTGTTTTTT

J gene: TRBJ2-7
clone size: NA
V gene: TRBV6-6
D gene: NA
CDR3 protein: CASSYSLDSAYEQYF
CDR3 DNA: TGTGCCAGCAGTTACTCTTTAGACAGCGCCTACGAGCAGTACTTC

J gene: TRBJ2-7
clone size: NA
V gene: TRBV7-9
D gene: NA
CDR3 protein: CASSFNTPSSYEQYF
CDR3 DNA: TGTGCCAGCAGCTTCAACACCCCTAGCTCCTACGAGCAGTACTTC

J gene: TRBJ2-1
clone size: NA
V gene: TRBV28
D gene: NA
CDR3 protein: CASSPTYPLDEQFF
CDR3 DNA: TGTGCCAGCAGTCCCACTTACCCTTTGGATGAGCAGTTCTTC

J gene: TRBJ1-1
clone size: NA
V gene: TRBV4-1
D gene: NA
CDR3 protein: CASSQEGVENTEAFF
CDR3 DNA: TGCGCCAGCAGCCAAGAGGGGGTTGAGAACACTGAAGCTTTCTTT

J gene: TRBJ1-6
clone size: NA
V gene: TRBV27
D gene: NA
CDR3 protein: CASGLGGRFSPLHF
CDR3 DNA: TGTGCCAGCGGGTTGGGGGGGAGGTTTTCACCCCTCCACTTT

J gene: TRBJ1-5
clone size: few
V gene: TRBV27
D gene: NA
CDR3 protein: CASSPVRNSNQPQHF
CDR3 DNA: TGTGCCAGCAGTCCAGTGAGAAATAGCAATCAGCCCCAGCATTTT

J gene: TRBJ2-1
clone size: NA
V gene: TRBV5-6
D gene: TRBD2
CDR3 protein: CASSPRGGWDEQFF
CDR3 DNA: TGTGCCAGCAGCCCCCGCGGGGGATGGGATGAGCAGTTCTTC

J gene: TRBJ1-1
clone size: NA
V gene: TRBV5-1
D gene: TRBD1
CDR3 protein: CASSLGGTEFEAFF
CDR3 DNA: TGCGCCAGCAGCTTGGGAGGGACAGAGTTTGAAGCTTTCTTT

J gene: TRBJ2-7
clone size: NA
V gene: TRBV7-8
D gene: NA
CDR3 protein: CASSFGTPSSYEQYF
CDR3 DNA: TGTGCCAGCAGCTTCGGGACTCCAAGCTCCTACGAGCAGTACTTC

J gene: TRBJ2-7
clone size: NA
V gene: TRBV29-1
D gene: NA
CDR3 protein: CSVVQYEQYF
CDR3 DNA: TGCAGCGTTGTCCAGTACGAGCAGTACTTC

J gene: TRBJ1-1
clone size: NA
V gene: TRBV6-5
D gene: NA
CDR3 protein: CASSVSGNTEAFF
CDR3 DNA: TGTGCCAGTTCCGTGTCCGGGAACACTGAAGCTTTCTTT

J gene: TRBJ2-7
clone size: NA
V gene: TRBV9
D gene: NA
CDR3 protein: CASSAPGTPDYEQYF
CDR3 DNA: TGTGCCAGCAGCGCGCCCGGGACGCCCGACTACGAGCAGTACTTC

J gene: TRBJ2-5
clone size: NA
V gene: TRBV4-1
D gene: NA
CDR3 protein: CASSQEPSVAGALGETQYF
CDR3 DNA: TGCGCCAGCAGCCAAGAGCCCTCGGTCGCAGGGGCCTTAGGGGAGACCCAGTACTTC

J gene: TRBJ2-1
clone size: NA
V gene: TRBV7-6
D gene: NA
CDR3 protein: CASSFTQEQFF
CDR3 DNA: TGTGCCAGCAGCTTTACTCAAGAGCAGTTCTTC

J gene: TRBJ2-7
clone size: NA
V gene: TRBV7-9
D gene: NA
CDR3 protein: CASSLGAAEQYF
CDR3 DNA: TGTGCCAGCAGCTTAGGTGCTGCCGAGCAGTACTTC

J gene: TRBJ2-5
clone size: NA
V gene: TRBV27
D gene: NA
CDR3 protein: CASSHTVAGTQYF
CDR3 DNA: TGTGCCAGCAGCCACACAGTGGCGGGGACCCAGTACTTC